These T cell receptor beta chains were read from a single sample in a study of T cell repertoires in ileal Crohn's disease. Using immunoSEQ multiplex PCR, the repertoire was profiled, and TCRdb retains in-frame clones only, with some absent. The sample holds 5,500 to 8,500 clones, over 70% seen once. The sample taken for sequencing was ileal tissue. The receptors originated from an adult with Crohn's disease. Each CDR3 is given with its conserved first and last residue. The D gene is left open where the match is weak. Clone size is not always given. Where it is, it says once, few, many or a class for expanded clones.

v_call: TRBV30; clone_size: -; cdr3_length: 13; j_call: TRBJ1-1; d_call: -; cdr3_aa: CAWSVILNTEAFF; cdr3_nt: TGTGCCTGGAGTGTAATATTGAACACTGAAGCTTTCTTT
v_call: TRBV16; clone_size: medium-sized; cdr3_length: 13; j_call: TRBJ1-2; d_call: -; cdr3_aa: CASTFDDRRGYTF; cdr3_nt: TGTGCCAGCACCTTTGACGACCGCAGGGGCTACACCTTC
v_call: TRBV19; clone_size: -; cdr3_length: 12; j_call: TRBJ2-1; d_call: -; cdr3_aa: CASSIKGAEQFF; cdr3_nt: TGTGCCAGTAGTATTAAGGGCGCTGAGCAGTTCTTC
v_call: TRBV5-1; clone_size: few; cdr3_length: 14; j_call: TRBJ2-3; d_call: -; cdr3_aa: CASSLGQGRDTQYF; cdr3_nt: TGCGCCAGCAGCTTGGGTCAGGGGAGGGATACGCAGTATTTT
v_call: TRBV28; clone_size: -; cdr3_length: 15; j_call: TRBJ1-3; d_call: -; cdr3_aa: CASKQRQLSGNTIYF; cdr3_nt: TGTGCCAGCAAGCAACGGCAGCTCTCTGGAAACACCATATATTTT
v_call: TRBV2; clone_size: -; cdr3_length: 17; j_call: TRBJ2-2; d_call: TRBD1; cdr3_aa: CASSETEGRGLAGELFF; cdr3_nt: TGTGCCAGCAGTGAGACGGAGGGCAGGGGGCTTGCCGGGGAGCTGTTTTTT
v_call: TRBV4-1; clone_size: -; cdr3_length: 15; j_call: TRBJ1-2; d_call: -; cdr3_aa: CASSQENGRNYGYTF; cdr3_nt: TGCGCCAGCAGCCAAGAAAATGGCCGGAACTATGGCTACACCTTC
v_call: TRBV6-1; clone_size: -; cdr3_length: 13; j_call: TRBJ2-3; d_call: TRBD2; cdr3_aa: CASRASGRDTQYF; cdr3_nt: TGTGCCAGCAGGGCCAGCGGGAGGGATACGCAGTATTTT
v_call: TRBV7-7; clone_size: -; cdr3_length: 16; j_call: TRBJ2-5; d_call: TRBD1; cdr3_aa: CASSLGTGGMEETQYF; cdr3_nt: TGTGCCAGCAGCTTGGGGACAGGGGGCATGGAAGAGACCCAGTACTTC
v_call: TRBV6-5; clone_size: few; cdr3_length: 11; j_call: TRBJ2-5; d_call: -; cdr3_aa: CASSLTETQYF; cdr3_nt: TGTGCCAGCAGTTTAACAGAGACCCAGTACTTC
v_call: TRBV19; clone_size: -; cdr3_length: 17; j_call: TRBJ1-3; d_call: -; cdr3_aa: CASTPKGTPNSGNTIYF; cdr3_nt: TGTGCCAGTACTCCCAAAGGGACGCCCAACTCTGGAAACACCATATATTTT
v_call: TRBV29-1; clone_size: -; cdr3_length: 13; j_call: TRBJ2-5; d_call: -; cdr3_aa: CSVVKGPPETQYF; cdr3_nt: TGCAGCGTTGTCAAAGGGCCCCCGGAGACCCAGTACTTC
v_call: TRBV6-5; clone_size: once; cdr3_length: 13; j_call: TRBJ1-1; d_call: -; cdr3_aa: CASSYETGSEAFF; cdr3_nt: TGTGCCAGCAGTTACGAGACAGGTTCTGAAGCTTTCTTT
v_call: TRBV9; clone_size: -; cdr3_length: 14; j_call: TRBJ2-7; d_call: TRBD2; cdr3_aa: CASSVGGLEGEQYF; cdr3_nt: TGTGCCAGCAGCGTAGGGGGACTAGAAGGCGAGCAGTACTTC